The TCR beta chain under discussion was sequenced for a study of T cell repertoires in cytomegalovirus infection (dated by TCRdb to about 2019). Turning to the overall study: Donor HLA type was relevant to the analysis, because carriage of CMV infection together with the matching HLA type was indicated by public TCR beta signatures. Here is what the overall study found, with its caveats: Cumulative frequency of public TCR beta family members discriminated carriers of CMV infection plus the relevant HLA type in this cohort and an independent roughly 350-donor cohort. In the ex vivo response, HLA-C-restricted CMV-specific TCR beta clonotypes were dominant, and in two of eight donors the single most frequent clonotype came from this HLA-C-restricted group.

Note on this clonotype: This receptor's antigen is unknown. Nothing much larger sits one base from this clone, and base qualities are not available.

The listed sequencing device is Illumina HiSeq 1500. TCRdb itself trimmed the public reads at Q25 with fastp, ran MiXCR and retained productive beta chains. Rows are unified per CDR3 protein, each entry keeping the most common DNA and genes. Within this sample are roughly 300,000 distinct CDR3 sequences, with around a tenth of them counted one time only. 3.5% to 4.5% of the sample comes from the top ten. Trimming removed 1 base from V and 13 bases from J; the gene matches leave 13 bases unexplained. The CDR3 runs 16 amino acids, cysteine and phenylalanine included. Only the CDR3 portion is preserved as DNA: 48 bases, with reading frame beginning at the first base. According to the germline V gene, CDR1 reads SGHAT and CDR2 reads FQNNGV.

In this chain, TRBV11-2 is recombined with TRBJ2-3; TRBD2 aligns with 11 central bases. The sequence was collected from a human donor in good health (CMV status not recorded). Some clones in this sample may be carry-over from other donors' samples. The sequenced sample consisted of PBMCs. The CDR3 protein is CASSLGLAGGHLWEYF. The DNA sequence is TGTGCCAGCAGCTTAGGCCTAGCGGGAGGCCACCTTTGGGAGTATTTT.